Each of the 15 T cell receptor beta chains below was sequenced from the same sample in a study of OX40 agonist ivuxolimab in advanced cancers. Receptors were amplified or captured by the immunoSEQ multiplex PCR assay. This immuneACCESS table, as held by TCRdb, lists in-frame sequences with V and J called but not all clones. Of the missing ones, under half trace to an unresolved V gene in checked studies; the others have no known cause. The sample table lists 63,000 or so clones, about 90% of them with a count of one. 4.2% of the sample is taken by the ten largest. The source material was CD4+ or CD8+ T cells sorted from blood, sampled in a trial of the OX40 agonist ivuxolimab. Receptors originate from an adult with an advanced solid tumor such as melanoma, head and neck, liver or kidney cancer.

The genes are TRBV20-1 and TRBJ1-1, with a weak D call TRBD1 (6 bases). From germline, CDR1 is DFQATT and CDR2 SNEGSKA (reference sequence). Trimming took off 7 bases at V and 1 base at J, with 7 bases between the two ends. The CDR3 contains 11 residues. The DNA for the CDR3 is TGCAGTGTGACAGGGAACACTGAAGCTTTCTTT. Its translation is CSVTGNTEAFF.

This chain connects TRBV7-3 to TRBJ2-5; 8 positions agree with TRBD1. Germline V gene sequence: CDR1 SGHTA, CDR2 FQGTGA. The CDR3 runs to 15 residues. V gave up 8 bases and J gave up 5 bases; unmatched junction bases: 13. CDR3 nucleotides: TGTGCCAGCTCTAGGACAGGGTGGGTTCGGGAGACCCAGTACTTC. This codes for CASSRTGWVRETQYF.

This clone is judged medium-sized (0.01 to 0.1%). The chain recombines TRBV7-8 with TRBJ2-7; D possibly corresponds to TRBD1 (6 bases). The germline V gene has CDR1 SGHVS and CDR2 FQNEAQ. Trimming took off 2 bases at V and 1 base at J, with 12 bases between the two ends. There are 15 residues in the CDR3. The CDR3 DNA is TGTGCCAGCAGCTTACGGCAGGGGCCATCCTACGAGCAGTACGTC. Encoded protein: CASSLRQGPSYEQYV.

The rearrangement links TRBV19 to TRBJ2-1; tentatively, D is TRBD2 (6 bases). Trimming shortened V by 5 bases and J by 1 base, and 18 bases separated the two germline ends. Germline CDR1 LNHDA, CDR2 SQIVND (reference sequence). The CDR3 loop spans 17 amino acids. CDR3 loop: CASSEDPTSSSYNEQFF. The CDR3, as DNA: TGTGCCAGTAGTGAGGACCCGACTAGTAGTTCCTACAATGAGCAGTTCTTC. The variable domain in full, with the rest retrieved from reference TRBV19 and TRBJ2-1, is DGGITQSPKYLFRKEGQNVTLSCEQNLNHDAMYWYRQDPGQGLRLIYYSQIVNDFQKGDIAEGYSVSREKKESFPLTVTSAQKNPTAFYLCASSEDPTSSSYNEQFFGPGTRLTVL.

This clone was seen a few times. The chain has TRBV6-1 and TRBJ1-1; TRBD1 is a possible D gene (5 bases). V shed 3 bases and J shed 2 bases, with 7 bases lying between them. Germline values: CDR1 MNHNS, CDR2 SASEGT. This CDR3 contains 13 residues. Here the CDR3 reads CASSETENTEAFF. DNA for the CDR3: TGTGCCAGCAGTGAGACAGAAAACACTGAAGCTTTCTTT.

This chain joins TRBV13 and TRBJ1-1; D possibly corresponds to TRBD1 (5 bases). The CDR3 contains 14 residues. Germline V gives CDR1 PRHDT, CDR2 FYEKMQ (reference sequence). Trimming cost V 3 bases and J 0 bases, with 8 bases left between them. The CDR3 DNA follows: TGTGCCAGCAGCTTTCGCAGGGTGAACACTGAAGCTTTCTTT. Translation: CASSFRRVNTEAFF. Filled out from reference TRBV13 and TRBJ1-1, the complete variable domain reads AAGVIQSPRHLIKEKRETATLKCYPIPRHDTVYWYQQGPGQDPQFLISFYEKMQSDKGSIPDRFSAQQFSDYHSELNMSSLELGDSALYFCASSFRRVNTEAFFGQGTRLTVV.

The chain joins TRBV9 to TRBJ1-2; tentative D call: TRBD1 (5 bases). The CDR3 is 15 residues long. V lost 1 base and J lost 2, with 12 bases in between. In germline, CDR1 is SGDLS, CDR2 YYNGEE. The CDR3 sequence is CASSVLGRANYGYTF. Here the CDR3 DNA reads TGTGCCAGCAGCGTACTTGGCAGGGCGAACTATGGCTACACCTTC.

The chain carries TRBV23-1 and TRBJ1-2; a weak D match, TRBD1 (5 bases). TRBV23-1 belongs to the ORF category, with a function that is uncertain. The CDR3 runs 15 residues. Trimming stripped 0 bases from V and 4 bases from J, with 12 bases between. This CDR3 is CASSQSRDGSYGYTF. The DNA for the CDR3 is TGCGCCAGCAGTCAATCGAGGGACGGGTCCTATGGCTACACCTTC.

This rearrangement joins TRBV19 to TRBJ2-3; 11 nucleotides align to TRBD2. CDR1 and CDR2 (germline): LNHDA, SQIVND (reference sequence). J lost 4 bases, V lost 3 bases, and 6 bases had no gene match. The CDR3 runs 16 residues. The CDR3 DNA follows: TGTGCCAGTAGTATTACTAGCGGGAGCCTCTCAGATACGCAGTATTTT. Its protein is CASSITSGSLSDTQYF.

The V and J genes are TRBV9 and TRBJ2-6; 7 bases fit TRBD1. This CDR3 is built from 20 residues. Losses at the gene ends were 3 bases for V and 0 bases for J; bases not matched to a gene: 15. Germline assignment: CDR1 SGDLS and CDR2 YYNGEE. CDR3 nucleotide sequence: TGTGCCAGCAGCGCGGACGAGGGGACAGCGGAGGACTCTGGGGCCAACGTCCTGACTTTC. Translating it yields CASSADEGTAEDSGANVLTF.

The J gene is TRBJ2-1, the V gene TRBV7-9; 7 bases are a match to TRBD1. Germline-derived CDR1 and CDR2 are SEHNR and FQNEAQ (reference sequence). CDR3 length equals 12 residues. V shed 5 bases and J 12 bases; nucleotides not matched to a gene: 7. The chain's CDR3 is CASSPGQQGQFF. In DNA, the CDR3 is TGTGCCAGCAGCCCGGGACAGCAGGGGCAGTTCTTC.

The chain links TRBV4-1 to TRBJ2-7; the D is unclear. This CDR3 is 14 amino acids long. V was cut by 0 bases and J by 5 bases, with 11 bases left in between. Germline-derived CDR1 and CDR2 are MGHRA and YSYEKL. This chain's CDR3 is CASSQDQNLNEQYV. The CDR3 coding sequence is TGCGCCAGCAGCCAAGATCAGAATCTCAACGAGCAGTACGTC.

The chain is built from TRBV7-9 and TRBJ1-1; D ambiguous. The V gene lost 5 bases and the J gene lost 7 bases, with 20 bases spanning the gap. The CDR3 is 15 amino acids. Germline lookup yields CDR1 SEHNR and CDR2 FQNEAQ (reference sequence). Here the CDR3 reads CASSPLTGPRFEAFF. CDR3 sequence (DNA): TGTGCCAGCAGCCCACTAACCGGGCCCCGGTTTGAAGCTTTCTTT.

CDR3 sequence reads: CASSNSQGEQYV. CDR3 coding DNA: TGCGCCAGCAGTAATTCCCAGGGGGAGCAGTACGTC. The J gene is TRBJ2-7, the V gene TRBV10-2, with TRBD1 as a possible D gene (6 bases). V was clipped by 5 bases and J by 7 bases, with 12 bases between them. Germline V gene data show CDR1 as WSHSY and CDR2 as SAAADI. This CDR3 is built from 12 residues.

V gene TRBV29-1 combines with J gene TRBJ1-5, with D possibly TRBD1 on 5 matching bases. Germline loops: CDR1 SQVTM, CDR2 ANQGSEA. Trimming removed 6 bases from V and 7 bases from J, with 16 bases in between. This CDR3 has 13 amino acids. CDR3 protein: CSVRSTGGQPQHF. The CDR3 bases are TGCAGCGTGCGGAGTACCGGGGGGCAGCCCCAGCATTTT. Based on the CDR3 plus reference TRBV29-1 and TRBJ1-5, the full variable domain is SAVISQKPSRDICQRGTSLTIQCQVDSQVTMMFWYRQQPGQSLTLIATANQGSEATYESGFVIDKFPISRPNLTFSTLTVSNMSPEDSSIYLCSVRSTGGQPQHFGDGTRLSIL.